A few counts support the clone carrying this TCR beta chain. The target antigen is unknown. This entry belongs to a study of breast tumors, draining lymph nodes, adjacent tissues. Samples came from axillary lymph nodes draining the breast cancer. TCRdb reprocessed the multiplex PCR reads with MiXCR, giving one entry per CDR3 protein. The sample includes some 250,000 distinct CDR3 sequences, 30% to 35% of them seen just once. CDR3 length: 14 amino acids. Per germline, CDR1 SQVTM and CDR2 ANQGSEA. Between the trimmed V and J ends, which lost 4 bases and 4 bases, there was a span of 16 bases. Study conclusions and caveats: Luminal-like breast cancer showed significantly greater tumor-nontumor repertoire similarity than basal-like breast cancer did. The data were judged consistent with most tumor T cells coming from lymph node and expanding in tumor. Tumor T cell lymph node origin was a supported hypothesis, not proven.

The sequencing sample was made of axillary lymph node tissue. The V call is TRBV29-1, the J call TRBJ1-1, with a possible D match to TRBD1 (6 bases). This sequence was found in a female donor with breast cancer. Some clones in this sample may be carry-over from other donors' samples. In DNA, the CDR3 is TGCAGCGTTGCCGGGACACTCATGGGCACTGAAGCTTTCTTT. Amino acids: CSVAGTLMGTEAFF.